These 20 T cell receptor beta chains came from one sample sequenced in a study of T cells after yellow fever vaccination. One entry per CDR3 protein results from TCRdb running MiXCR on the 5' RACE reads. The profile shows about 170,000 distinct CDR3 sequences, roughly 11% of them singletons. Material: CD8+ T cells sorted from PBMCs, obtained 15 days after the yellow fever booster vaccination. The receptors were sampled from a man in his late teens or twenties who received the YFV17D yellow fever vaccine.

The chain joins TRBV6-6 to TRBJ1-1; 7 bases are shared with TRBD1. The CDR3 loop spans 14 amino acids. Germline V gene lookup returns CDR1 MNHNY and CDR2 SVGAGI (reference sequence). J lost 1 base, V lost 6 bases, and 5 bases had no gene match. CDR3 residues: CASRIGTANTEAFF. CDR3 in DNA: TGTGCCAGCAGGATCGGGACAGCGAACACTGAAGCTTTCTTT.

The chain recombines TRBV5-1 with TRBJ1-2, with 7 bases lining up with TRBD1. The CDR3 length is 14 residues. Trimming removed 1 base from V and 4 bases from J; junction bases left unmatched: 4. The germline gives CDR1 SGHRS, CDR2 YFSETQ. The CDR3 DNA sequence: TGCGCCAGCAGCTTGACAGGGGACTGCTATGGCTACACCTTC. Residues: CASSLTGDCYGYTF.

Remarks on this clonotype: A junction boundary mismatches the germline segment, possibly from a read error. The chain employs TRBV7-2 and TRBJ1-2; TRBD1 is a possible D gene (6 bases). This CDR3 has 14 amino acids. Germline CDR1 SGHTA, CDR2 FQGNSA. The CDR3 loop is CASSLAGGNYGYTF. As DNA, the CDR3 is TGTGCCAGCAGCCTAGCGGGGGGCAACTATGGCTACACCTTC.

This clonotype was observed a handful of times. The chain recombines TRBV6-1 with TRBJ2-7; D possibly corresponds to TRBD1 (7 bases). Between the trimmed V and J ends, which lost 5 bases and 2 bases, there was a span of 19 bases. Germline V CDR1 and CDR2: MNHNS, SASEGT. This CDR3 has 16 residues. CDR3 sequence (DNA): TGTGCCAGCAGTCCGCCCCGACAGGGACTCGCCTACGAGCAGTACGTC. It encodes CASSPPRQGLAYEQYV.

V usage is TRBV5-4 and J usage is TRBJ1-2, with 10 bases identical to TRBD1. V dropped 3 bases and J dropped 14; count of bases not matched to a gene: 7. CDR3 size: 12 residues. Per the germline V gene, CDR1 is SGHNT and CDR2 is YYREEE (reference sequence). CDR3 residues: CASSSGQGVWTF. The CDR3 DNA follows: TGTGCCAGCAGCTCCGGACAGGGGGTTTGGACCTTC.

This chain joins TRBV5-6 and TRBJ2-5; no clear D gene. Germline loops: CDR1 SGHDT, CDR2 YYEEEE. Trimming cost V 4 bases and J 3 bases, with 13 bases left between them. This CDR3 has 14 residues. The CDR3 DNA reads TGTGCCAGCAGCCTGACCGGATTAGAAGAGACCCAGTACTTC. It encodes CASSLTGLEETQYF.

The chain couples TRBV11-3 to TRBJ2-3; D gene ambiguous. CDR3 length: 12 amino acids. CDR1 SGHNT and CDR2 YENEEA come from the germline V gene. Trimming took off 3 bases at V and 5 bases at J, with 6 bases between the two ends. In nucleotides, the CDR3 is TGTGCCAGCAGCTTCGGTGAAGATACGCAGTATTTT. Its protein product is CASSFGEDTQYF.

This chain joins TRBV7-2 and TRBJ1-5; D remains unclear. Deletions cut 7 bases from V and 0 bases from J, with 13 bases between. CDR1 is SGHTA and CDR2 is FQGNSA in the germline V gene. The CDR3 sequence is 15 residues long. The CDR3 region is CASTLGGVSNQPQHF. In nucleotides, the CDR3 is TGTGCCAGCACGCTCGGCGGGGTTAGCAATCAGCCCCAGCATTTT.

CDR3 DNA: TGCAGCGTGGCCGGGGGAGACAAAAACATTCAGTACTTC. Translation: CSVAGGDKNIQYF. V gene TRBV29-1 combines with J gene TRBJ2-4; TRBD2 might be the D (6 bases). Germline V gene lookup returns CDR1 SQVTM and CDR2 ANQGSEA. The CDR3 runs 13 residues. Trimming left V 6 bases short and J 3 bases short, with 12 bases between. Combining the CDR3 with reference TRBV29-1 and TRBJ2-4 gives the whole variable domain SAVISQKPSRDICQRGTSLTIQCQVDSQVTMMFWYRQQPGQSLTLIATANQGSEATYESGFVIDKFPISRPNLTFSTLTVSNMSPEDSSIYLCSVAGGDKNIQYFGAGTRLSVL.

The CDR3 bases are TGTGCCAGCAGCTTAGCGCCAGAGACACTGAACACTGAAGCTTTCTTT. Translating it yields CASSLAPETLNTEAFF. The chain is built from TRBV7-2 and TRBJ1-1; unclear D gene. Germline CDR1 and CDR2: SGHTA and FQGNSA. Trimming removed 0 bases from V and 0 bases from J, with 11 bases in between. This CDR3 has 16 residues.

This chain joins TRBV29-1 and TRBJ2-1, with D perhaps TRBD1 (5 bases). Germline CDR1 reads SQVTM; CDR2 reads ANQGSEA. The CDR3 extends over 14 amino acids. Trimming removed 5 bases at V and 0 bases at J, with 11 bases between. In DNA form, the CDR3 reads TGCAGCGTTCTGGACACGGACTCCTACAATGAGCAGTTCTTC. Protein: CSVLDTDSYNEQFF.

This clonotype came up a few times. The chain couples TRBV5-1 to TRBJ2-2; D is perhaps TRBD1 (5 bases). CDR3 size: 16 residues. Germline-derived CDR1 and CDR2 are SGHRS and YFSETQ. The V and J ends lost 4 bases and 4 bases respectively, with 17 bases between them. The CDR3 sequence is CASSPGLGLGTGELFF. Here the CDR3 DNA reads TGCGCCAGCAGCCCCGGCTTGGGGCTTGGCACCGGGGAGCTGTTTTTT.

V is TRBV3-1 and J is TRBJ2-5; 13 bases agree with TRBD2. V was pared by 4 bases and J by 0 bases, with 14 bases of the junction left unmatched. The CDR3 spans 20 residues. Germline CDR1 is LGHDT and CDR2 is YNNKEL (reference sequence). In DNA form, the CDR3 reads TGTGCCAGCAGCCCACACGCTTGGACTAGCGGGGGCGCCGACCAAGAGACCCAGTACTTC. Translated, it gives CASSPHAWTSGGADQETQYF.

This clonotype was found a few times. The chain employs TRBV5-4 and TRBJ2-3, with 9 bases identical to TRBD2. This CDR3 has 16 amino acids. Germline trimming cut 9 bases from V and 2 bases from J; bases unmatched to any gene: 13. Per the germline V gene, CDR1 is SGHNT and CDR2 is YYREEE (reference sequence). CDR3: CATSGRGGPNTDTQYF. In DNA form, the CDR3 reads TGTGCCACATCCGGGCGGGGGGGCCCTAACACAGATACGCAGTATTTT.

This clonotype was seen a few times. The chain has TRBV4-1 and TRBJ1-1; D uncertain. V lost 5 bases and J 0 bases, leaving 7 bases between the germline ends. The germline V gene encodes CDR1 MGHRA and CDR2 YSYEKL. This CDR3 region has 13 residues. CDR3 loop: CASSSPMNTEAFF. CDR3 in DNA: TGCGCCAGCAGCTCCCCCATGAACACTGAAGCTTTCTTT.

This clonotype has more than one count but fewer than ten. This chain connects TRBV29-1 to TRBJ1-2, with D unclear. The CDR3 length is 11 residues. V was clipped by 5 bases and J by 8 bases, with 12 bases between them. Germline loops: CDR1 SQVTM, CDR2 ANQGSEA. The CDR3 nucleotides read TGCAGCGTTCCCCAGCTGGGCGGCTACACCTTC. This gives the protein CSVPQLGGYTF.

This clonotype was seen at least ten times. The rearrangement uses TRBV7-2 and TRBJ1-1, with D unresolved. This CDR3 spans 11 amino acids. The V end lost 8 bases, the J end lost 7 bases, and 11 bases lay between the germline ends. CDR1 and CDR2 (germline): SGHTA, FQGNSA. The DNA for the CDR3 is TGTGCCAGCGGCACTGACCTTGAAGCTTTCTTT. Encoded protein: CASGTDLEAFF.

The chain couples TRBV6-2 or TRBV6-3 to TRBJ1-2; TRBD1 is a possible D gene (5 bases). In germline, CDR1 is MNHEY, CDR2 SVGEGT. This CDR3 spans 13 amino acids. Trimming took off 5 bases at V and 8 bases at J, with 15 bases between the two ends. The CDR3 nucleotides read TGTGCCAGCAGTCGCCCGGGGCAGATCGGCTACACCTTC. This sequence encodes CASSRPGQIGYTF.

This clonotype was seen more than once but under ten times. The V and J genes are TRBV6-5 and TRBJ1-1; no reliable D call. The CDR3 sequence is 16 residues long. Germline V gene data show CDR1 as MNHEY and CDR2 as SVGAGI. V was trimmed by 4 bases and J by 1 base, leaving 16 bases between them. DNA of the CDR3: TGTGCCAGCAGTTCCCAGACACGTTGGGGGAACACTGAAGCTTTCTTT. Residues: CASSSQTRWGNTEAFF.

This clonotype turned up a few times. V is TRBV7-9 and J is TRBJ1-1; unclear D gene. Germline loops: CDR1 SEHNR, CDR2 FQNEAQ (reference sequence). This CDR3 region has 14 residues. V lost 3 bases and J 2 bases, leaving 10 bases between the germline ends. CDR3 bases: TGTGCCAGCAGCTTTACGTCAGCAAACACTGAAGCTTTCTTT. This sequence encodes CASSFTSANTEAFF.